What follows is one T cell receptor beta chain and its context. Germline CDR1 is SNHLY and CDR2 is FYNNEI. V trimming: 8 bases; J trimming: 5 bases; junction bases outside the gene matches: 8. CDR3 length equals 15 residues. Prior to thyroid surgery, none of the patients had received any treatment. This sample was taken from a study of metastatic and nonmetastatic thyroid tumors. TCRdb redid the clone calls on the PCR reads using MiXCR. The sample has roughly 20,000 clones; about a third are singletons. The material sequenced was tumor tissue. The V gene is TRBV2, the J gene TRBJ2-1; 11 bases map to TRBD2. This TCR was sampled from a female donor with papillary thyroid cancer or a benign thyroid nodule (not recorded which). Some clones in this sample may be carry-over from other donors' samples. As DNA, the CDR3 is TGTGCCAGCGTTTTAGCGGGAGGGGGCCACAATGAGCAGTTCTTC. It yields the protein CASVLAGGGHNEQFF.